The T cell receptor beta chain described here comes from a study of cytomegalovirus exposure and HLA in healthy donors. Turning to the study itself: Around 89 million unique TCRs from HLA-typed donors made up an early data release. Regarding the study as a whole: In a later analysis, donors in an Asian-associated ancestry cluster reportedly had fewer N-insertions in productive TCRs than the cohort mean.

This CDR3 contains 16 residues. Germline CDR1 reads SSHAT; CDR2 reads FNYEAQ (reference sequence). The ends lost 5 bases at V and 1 base at J; junction bases unmatched: 7. The PCR ran on 60 Vbeta and 13 Jbeta primers. Libraries were prepared by immunoSEQ multiplex PCR; TCRdb keeps only in-frame clonotypes and omits some of them. The sample lists about 130,000 clones; about 77% were seen once. On this clone itself: As yet, its antigen is unknown.

The chain links TRBV7-7 to TRBJ2-2, with TRBD1 identical over 7 bases. The clonotype was recovered from a woman aged 40 to 50 in good health and CMV-seronegative. Sequences were obtained from PBMCs. CDR3 in DNA: TGTGCCAGCAGCCCTAGGACAGGAGTGAACACCGGGGAGCTGTTTTTT. Protein product: CASSPRTGVNTGELFF.